This TCR beta chain stems from a study of shared clonotypes between healthy human individuals. Here immunoSEQ multiplex PCR was the method, and the copy in TCRdb shows in-frame clones only, minus some. Of roughly 650,000 clones listed, more than 95% were seen once; the top ten hold 0.045% to 0.07%. Participating donors were healthy, HIV-negative adults free of recent acute infections or vaccinations. Study-wide results and limits: Genetic and exposure-history diversity was limited by the small donor number.

Comment on this clone: Its antigen is unknown.

The sequencing sample was made of naive CD4+ T cells sorted from blood. Subset here: CD45RA+ positively selected. The sequence derives from a woman aged 25 to 39 in good health.

This chain's CDR3 is CASSRGAAGASYNEQFF. The CDR3 DNA reads as TGTGCCAGCAGCCGGGGGGCAGCGGGAGCCTCCTACAATGAGCAGTTCTTC. The chain is built from TRBV9 and TRBJ2-1, with TRBD2 identical over 8 bases. V lost 4 bases and J lost 0; bases outside the gene matches: 9. This CDR3 spans 17 amino acids. The germline V gene encodes CDR1 SGDLS and CDR2 YYNGEE.